This T cell receptor (beta chain) came from a study of blood T cell repertoires in COVID-19 (TCRdb year 2020). Study-level background: The collaborator samples originated in the United States, Italy and Spain and spanned the acute and convalescent phases of COVID-19. The material from the prospective study consisted of cDNA or gDNA derived from T cells, B-cell-depleted T cells, or PBMCs. The dataset comprised deeply sampled blood TCRbeta repertoires from subjects exposed to, actively infected with, or recovered from COVID-19. The repertoires were released in a freely available public database meant as a resource for research on the immune response to SARS-CoV-2. Samples came from the ongoing ImmuneRACE study (first 160 participants) plus 1,254 subjects from 6 global collaborators. Sample metadata almost always included a de-identified subject ID, COVID-19 status, age in years and sex. Where available, HLA class I and class II types were taken from metadata supplied by the sample provider and were not determined by assay-based typing.

Taken from cysteine to phenylalanine, the CDR3 has 15 residues. Only CDR3 DNA is held: 45 bases, read in frame from base 1. CDR1 and CDR2 (MGHRA, YSYEKL) derive from the germline V gene. Deletion took 3 bases off V and 0 bases off J, with a span of 9 bases between the germline ends. TCRbeta CDR3 regions were amplified from genomic DNA by means of the immunoSEQ Assay, a bias-controlled multiplex PCR. Per the authors' processing: Nucleated cell counts per sample were estimated from amplification of reference gene primers within the assay. Sequence reads were collapsed and filtered to measure the absolute abundance of every unique TCRbeta CDR3 rearrangement. Productive Simpson clonality was computed per sample as the square root of Simpson's diversity index over productive rearrangements. TCRdb took this table from immuneACCESS and kept in-frame rearrangements with V and J called. Such tables lack part of the clones; where checked against another copy, unresolved V genes explain under half of the gap, and the rest is unexplained. From that table come the V and J calls and clone size; the DNA was used to work out D and trimming. The sample table contains around 72,000 clones; only one count was recorded for 70% to 90% of them. The top ten clonotypes cover around 9.9% of the sample.

On the study overall, not on this receptor specifically: Clinical and demographic metadata were provided uncurated, with the amount varying by source and participant.

Collaborating institutions collected whole blood in K2EDTA tubes following their own protocols. For TCRbeta analysis, collaborators shipped samples in one of three forms: frozen whole blood, isolated PBMCs, or DNA extracted from either of those sample types. Regarding this clone: Its antigen specificity is not known. Base qualities were left out, and no much larger clone turns up one base away.

The sample comprised peripheral blood. This TCR came from a man in his 70s with active or convalescent COVID-19. This sequence uses TRBV4-1 and TRBJ2-1; the D gene is perhaps TRBD2, from 5 matching bases. The nucleotides are TGCGCCAGCAGCCAGGACTTGAGCTCCTACAATGAGCAGTTCTTC. Its translation is CASSQDLSSYNEQFF.